The T cell receptor beta chain under discussion was sequenced for a study of identical twins. This CDR3 region has 12 residues. The J segment lost 2 bases and the V segment lost 5 bases, leaving 0 bases of the junction unmatched. In germline, CDR1 is SGHAT, CDR2 FQNNGV. Carrying unique molecular identifiers, the cDNA also gained a universal primer site through template switching. TCRdb itself ran the 5' RACE reads through MiXCR, one entry per CDR3 protein. The repertoire has 400,000 to 600,000 distinct CDR3 sequences, more than 20% of them found once; the top ten carry approximately 0.49%. This clonotype was detected only a few times. The antigen is unknown. General observations from the study: Models predicted too little out-of-frame TCR alpha sharing in monozygotic twins. Out-of-frame alpha sequences common to twins exhibited a surplus of low generation probability.

Separately, the same data were catalogued under a study of yellow fever vaccine responses in identical twins.

Source material: CD4+ T cells sorted from blood. The sequence was collected from a woman younger than 35 in good health. The V call is TRBV11-2, the J call TRBJ2-7, with 7 bases that match TRBD2. DNA of the CDR3: TGTGCCAGCAGCCGGGGGGCCTACGAGCAGTACGTC. This encodes CASSRGAYEQYV.